The T cell receptor beta chain under discussion was sequenced for a study of blood T cell repertoires in COVID-19. Overall study context: COVID-19 samples from acute and convalescent phases originated in the United States, Italy and Spain.

The germline V and J ends were trimmed by 4 bases and 0 bases, with 4 bases remaining between them. This CDR3 region has 13 residues. Germline V CDR1 and CDR2: MGHDK, SYGVNS. Original handling: Scientists estimated how many nucleated cells there were by amplifying reference gene primers. This table comes from immunoSEQ multiplex PCR, and its TCRdb copy is limited to in-frame clones, with some not included. The DNA was the basis for D and trimming; V, J and clone size are from that table. The sample carries about 50,000 clones, roughly 84% recorded once. This TCR was recovered from an older woman with acute or convalescent COVID-19. J is TRBJ1-3 and V is TRBV25-1; D unclear. Specimen: peripheral blood. In nucleotides, the CDR3 is TGTGCCAGCAGTGCTTTCTCTGGAAACACCATATATTTT. It specifies CASSAFSGNTIYF.